This note documents a single T cell receptor (beta chain) sequence. These data are taken from a study of technical replicates of blood from a few donors. TCRdb's table, derived via immunoSEQ multiplex PCR, lists solely in-frame clones and lacks some. The sample has approximately 70,000 clones, just under 97% seen once. The CDR3 is 16 amino acids. Germline assignment: CDR1 MNHNY and CDR2 SVGAGI (reference sequence). The V and J ends lost 4 bases and 9 bases respectively, with 22 bases between them. Sequences were obtained from T cells isolated from PBMCs. The sequence was collected from a human donor in good health. The gene calls are TRBV6-6 and TRBJ2-1; D possibly corresponds to TRBD1 (6 bases). The chain's CDR3 is CASSSDRSRAQIEQFF. The DNA for the CDR3 is TGTGCCAGCAGTTCCGACAGGAGTAGGGCGCAGATTGAGCAGTTCTTC.